The clone carrying this T cell receptor (beta chain) was detected a few times. As yet, its antigen is unknown. One entry per CDR3 protein, called by TCRdb with MiXCR from the 5' RACE reads. The sample records some 290,000 distinct CDR3 sequences, around 15% being singletons. The source of the sample is a study of T-cell memory formation after mild COVID-19. The study's findings and limits: CD4+ contracting clones were mainly CM and EM; CD8+ ones, EMRA.

The CDR3 covers 16 residues. Per germline, CDR1 SGHRS and CDR2 YFSETQ. The germline V and J ends were trimmed by 4 bases and 4 bases, with 18 bases remaining between them. The chain couples TRBV5-1 to TRBJ1-5; TRBD1 is a possible D gene (6 bases). Input material: PBMCs or a T cell subset sorted from them (not recorded which). The sequence came from a man younger than 35 who had mild COVID-19 (a few samples of this study predate the infection). Cell type and time point are not known. As DNA, the CDR3 is TGCGCCAGCAGCCCGAGCCCAGGGGCCGGTAATCAGCCCCAGCATTTT. Amino acids: CASSPSPGAGNQPQHF.